The T cell receptor (beta chain) described here comes from a study of cytotoxic CD8 clonotypes in ibrutinib-treated CLL. About the research overall: Samples had a mean of approximately 260,000 productive templates and approximately 90,000 productive rearrangements. General study points: Clonality went up at ibrutinib response and then declined back toward baseline at progression. Baseline values of clonality outstripped age-matched healthy donors and followed circulating CD8+ T-cell counts.

A word on this clone: No antigen is known for it.

Using immunoSEQ multiplex PCR, the repertoire was profiled, and TCRdb retains in-frame clones only, with some absent. The sample has 130,000 to 150,000 clones; 79% are singletons. The germline V gene has CDR1 KGHSH and CDR2 LQKENI. Trimming took 9 bases from V and 3 from J; bases not matched to a gene: 9. The CDR3 covers 14 residues. This receptor was identified in a human donor with chronic lymphocytic leukemia. This chain connects TRBV18 to TRBJ2-5; 8 nucleotides align to TRBD1. The starting material was PBMCs, obtained after 12 months of ibrutinib treatment. CDR3 bases: TGTGCCAGTCAAAACAGGGGGAGGAAAGAGACCCAGTACTTC. This encodes CASQNRGRKETQYF.